The next 21 T cell receptor beta chains were all read from a single sample in a study of cytomegalovirus exposure and HLA in healthy donors. Primers included in the PCR were 60 Vbeta and 13 Jbeta primers. Libraries were prepared by immunoSEQ multiplex PCR; TCRdb keeps only in-frame clonotypes and omits some of them. This sample carries roughly 160,000 clones, 65% to 85% of them seen once, and the ten largest clones take approximately 7%. The sample comprised PBMCs. Receptors were obtained from a woman between 25 and 40 years old in good health and CMV-seropositive.

The V call is TRBV2, the J call TRBJ2-7, with D possibly matching TRBD1 (5 bases). Germline assignment: CDR1 SNHLY and CDR2 FYNNEI. The V and J ends lost 5 bases and 6 bases respectively, with 17 bases between them. CDR3 length: 14 amino acids. CDR3 coding DNA: TGTGCCAGCAGTTCCTTCAGTGGGGCGTTCGAGCAGTACTTC. It encodes CASSSFSGAFEQYF.

This chain uses TRBV27 with TRBJ1-2; 8 nucleotides align to TRBD1. V was pared by 4 bases and J by 7 bases, with 2 bases of the junction left unmatched. The CDR3 consists of 12 residues. Germline assignment: CDR1 MNHEY and CDR2 SMNVEV (reference sequence). The CDR3 loop is CASSYRGAGYTF. The CDR3 region has the DNA TGTGCCAGCAGTTACAGGGGGGCTGGCTACACCTTC.

V gene TRBV5-5 combines with J gene TRBJ1-1; D unclear. The length of the CDR3 is 16 residues. The germline V gene encodes CDR1 SGHKS and CDR2 YYEKEE (reference sequence). V lost 0 bases and J 0 bases, leaving 12 bases between the germline ends. CDR3: CASSLAVADMNTEAFF. The CDR3 DNA sequence: TGTGCCAGCAGCTTGGCCGTTGCTGACATGAACACTGAAGCTTTCTTT.

This sequence joins TRBV5-6 and TRBJ2-2; D is undetermined. CDR3 length equals 14 residues. V was clipped by 4 bases and J by 5 bases, with 12 bases between them. Germline V lookup: CDR1 SGHDT, CDR2 YYEEEE. CDR3 sequence (DNA): TGTGCCAGCAGCCCCCCCGGCGGAACCGGGGAGCTGTTTTTT. Translated, it gives CASSPPGGTGELFF.

The chain's CDR3 is CASSLVPGLNTEAFF. The CDR3 region has the DNA TGTGCCAGCAGCTTAGTACCGGGTTTGAACACTGAAGCTTTCTTT. The chain carries TRBV7-2 and TRBJ1-1, with unresolved D. With 1 base removed from V and 0 bases from J, the gap between germline ends came to 9 bases. CDR1 SGHTA and CDR2 FQGNSA come from the germline V gene. The CDR3 has 15 amino acids.

The rearrangement uses TRBV4-3 and TRBJ2-7, with D perhaps matching TRBD2 (6 bases). Germline loops: CDR1 LGHNA, CDR2 YSLEER. This CDR3 has 17 amino acids. Deletions cut 0 bases from V and 2 bases from J, with 17 bases between. The CDR3 nucleotides are TGCGCCAGCAGCCAAGATCGAACGTGGGGGGATGCCTACGAGCAGTACTTC. It is translated as CASSQDRTWGDAYEQYF.

This chain's CDR3 is CASSRRRQGFYNSPLHF. The CDR3 region has the DNA TGTGCCAGCAGTCGGCGTCGCCAGGGCTTCTATAATTCACCCCTCCACTTT. This chain joins TRBV28 and TRBJ1-6; a weak D match, TRBD1 (5 bases). V dropped 5 bases and J dropped 3 bases, with 17 bases sitting between them. The CDR3 is 17 amino acids. The germline CDR1 and CDR2 sequences are MDHEN and SYDVKM.

V and J are TRBV5-4 and TRBJ2-3; 9 bases map to TRBD2. J lost 3 bases, V lost 2 bases, and 7 bases had no gene match. Germline assignment: CDR1 SGHNT and CDR2 YYREEE (reference sequence). This CDR3 is 16 amino acids long. The CDR3 sequence: CASSFLLAGDTDTQYF. The CDR3 nucleotides read TGTGCCAGCAGCTTCCTTTTAGCGGGGGATACAGATACGCAGTATTTT.

The chain carries TRBV7-9 and TRBJ1-6; 8 bases align to TRBD1. The length of the CDR3 is 15 residues. Germline CDR1 and CDR2: SEHNR and FQNEAQ (reference sequence). The V gene end was trimmed by 4 bases and the J gene end by 7 bases; junction bases not matched to a gene: 6. The CDR3 nucleotides are TGTGCCAGCAGCTCCCAGGGGGCCGGGAATTCACCCCTCCACTTT. Translation: CASSSQGAGNSPLHF.

The rearrangement links TRBV11-2 to TRBJ1-1; 7 nucleotides match TRBD1. J gave up 4 bases and V 5 bases, and 4 bases lay outside the gene matches. CDR1 and CDR2 from the germline V gene are SGHAT and FQNNGV. This CDR3 has 13 residues. CDR3 protein: CASSVQGFTEAFF. The DNA of the CDR3 is TGTGCCAGCAGCGTACAGGGGTTCACTGAAGCTTTCTTT. Filled out from reference TRBV11-2 and TRBJ1-1, the complete variable domain reads EAGVAQSPRYKIIEKRQSVAFWCNPISGHATLYWYQQILGQGPKLLIQFQNNGVVDDSQLPKDRFSAERLKGVDSTLKIQPAKLEDSAVYLCASSVQGFTEAFFGQGTRLTVV.

The genes are TRBV5-1 and TRBJ2-1; tentatively, D is TRBD1 (6 bases). The CDR3 has 14 amino acids. Trimming took 5 bases from V and 1 from J, leaving 10 bases between them. Germline V gene data show CDR1 as SGHRS and CDR2 as YFSETQ. The CDR3 region has the DNA TGCGCCAGCAGGGACAGTGCATCCTACAATGAGCAGTTCTTC. Its translation: CASRDSASYNEQFF.

The chain uses TRBV6-5 and TRBJ2-5, with 7 nucleotides matching TRBD1. With V trimmed by 10 bases and J by 5 bases, 13 bases remained unmatched. From germline, CDR1 is MNHEY and CDR2 SVGAGI. The CDR3 has 14 residues. CDR3 residues: CATISTGDWETQYF. In DNA, the CDR3 is TGTGCCACAATATCAACAGGGGATTGGGAGACCCAGTACTTC.

V usage is TRBV5-1 and J usage is TRBJ2-7; perhaps TRBD1 as D (6 bases). V lost 4 bases and J 5 bases, leaving 10 bases between the germline ends. CDR1 is SGHRS, CDR2 YFSETQ, per germline. The CDR3 is 12 amino acids. CDR3 DNA: TGCGCCAGCAGCACACAGGGCCACGAGCAGTACTTC. It translates to CASSTQGHEQYF.

CDR3: CASSQDIITAGYTF. Here the CDR3 DNA reads TGTGCCAGCAGCCAAGATATTATTACAGCCGGCTACACCTTC. V gene TRBV4-2 combines with J gene TRBJ1-2; D unclear. V was clipped by 0 bases and J by 8 bases, with 13 bases between them. The CDR3 is 14 residues long. The germline V gene encodes CDR1 LGHNA and CDR2 YNFKEQ.

This clone came up a few times. The chain has TRBV13 and TRBJ2-3; 12 bases map to TRBD2. V lost 5 bases, J lost 4 bases, and 10 bases stayed unmatched. Per germline, CDR1 PRHDT and CDR2 FYEKMQ (reference sequence). CDR3 size: 17 residues. For the CDR3, the DNA is TGTGCCAGCAGCCCAAATCTAGCGGGGGGGCTAGCAGATACGCAGTATTTT. It is translated as CASSPNLAGGLADTQYF.

The CDR3 DNA reads TGTGCCAGCAGTGACTCCGAGCGGGGGGGGGATACGCAGTATTTT. Protein: CASSDSERGGDTQYF. This chain uses TRBV28 with TRBJ2-3, with 10 bases aligning to TRBD2. The CDR3 length is 15 residues. The V gene's germline CDR1 is MDHEN and CDR2 SYDVKM. Trimming cost V 5 bases and J 6 bases; bases outside gene matches: 8.

The chain couples TRBV28 to TRBJ2-7, with TRBD2 as a possible D gene (6 bases). Germline assignment: CDR1 MDHEN and CDR2 SYDVKM. V shed 10 bases and J shed 0 bases, with 19 bases lying between them. The CDR3 extends over 15 amino acids. The chain's CDR3 is CATLRGGRASYEQYF. The DNA of the CDR3 is TGTGCCACTCTAAGGGGAGGCCGGGCCTCCTACGAGCAGTACTTC.

This clone was observed many times. The chain uses TRBV4-3 and TRBJ1-2; D unresolved. This CDR3 region has 14 residues. From germline, CDR1 is LGHNA and CDR2 YSLEER. V was cut by 2 bases and J by 3 bases, with 10 bases left in between. The CDR3 reads CASSQSWRDYGYTF. For the CDR3, the DNA is TGCGCCAGCAGCCAATCCTGGAGGGACTATGGCTACACCTTC.

The chain couples TRBV19 to TRBJ1-1; D gene ambiguous. This CDR3 is 14 amino acids long. The germline CDR1 and CDR2 sequences are LNHDA and SQIVND (reference sequence). V gave up 0 bases and J gave up 6 bases, with 11 bases separating them. The chain's CDR3 is CASSIEVESPEAFF. The CDR3 nucleotides read TGTGCCAGTAGTATAGAAGTAGAGAGCCCTGAAGCTTTCTTT. Filled out from reference TRBV19 and TRBJ1-1, the complete variable domain reads DGGITQSPKYLFRKEGQNVTLSCEQNLNHDAMYWYRQDPGQGLRLIYYSQIVNDFQKGDIAEGYSVSREKKESFPLTVTSAQKNPTAFYLCASSIEVESPEAFFGQGTRLTVV.

This chain links TRBV28 with TRBJ2-7, with D perhaps TRBD1 (6 bases). The CDR3 totals 14 residues. Germline V gene data show CDR1 as MDHEN and CDR2 as SYDVKM. Trimming took 10 bases from V and 3 from J, leaving 19 bases between them. In DNA form, the CDR3 reads TGTGCCACCACAGGGTCGGGAAGGGTCTACGAGCAGTACTTC. It yields the protein CATTGSGRVYEQYF.

The chain uses TRBV4-3 and TRBJ2-5; D perhaps matches TRBD2 (5 bases). Trimming pared 0 bases from V and 5 bases from J, leaving 10 bases between. Germline CDR1 and CDR2: LGHNA and YSLEER. CDR3 size: 14 residues. CDR3 residues: CASSQDSETETQYF. The CDR3 DNA reads as TGCGCCAGCAGCCAAGATAGCGAGACGGAGACCCAGTACTTC.